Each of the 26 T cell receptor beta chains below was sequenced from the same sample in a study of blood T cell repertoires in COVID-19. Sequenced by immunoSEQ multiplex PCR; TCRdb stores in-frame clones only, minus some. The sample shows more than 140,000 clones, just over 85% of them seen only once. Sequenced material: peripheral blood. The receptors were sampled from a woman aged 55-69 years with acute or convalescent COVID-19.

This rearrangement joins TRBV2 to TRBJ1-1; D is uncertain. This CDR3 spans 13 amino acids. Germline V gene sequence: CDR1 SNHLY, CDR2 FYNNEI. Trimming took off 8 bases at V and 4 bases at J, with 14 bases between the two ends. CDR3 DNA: TGTGCCAGCCTTCCCGGGGAAATCACTGAAGCTTTCTTT. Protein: CASLPGEITEAFF. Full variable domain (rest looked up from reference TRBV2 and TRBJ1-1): EPEVTQTPSHQVTQMGQEVILRCVPISNHLYFYWYRQILGQKVEFLVSFYNNEISEKSEIFDDQFSVERPDGSNFTLKIRSTKLEDSAMYFCASLPGEITEAFFGQGTRLTVV.

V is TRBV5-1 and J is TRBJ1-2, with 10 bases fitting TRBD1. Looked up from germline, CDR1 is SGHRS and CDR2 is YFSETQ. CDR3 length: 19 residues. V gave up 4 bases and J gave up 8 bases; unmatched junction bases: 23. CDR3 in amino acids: CASSLSLRDRDRGFSGYTF. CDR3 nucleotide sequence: TGCGCCAGCAGCCTATCCCTCCGAGACCGGGACAGGGGTTTTTCGGGCTACACCTTC. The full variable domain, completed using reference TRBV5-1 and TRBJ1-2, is KAGVTQTPRYLIKTRGQQVTLSCSPISGHRSVSWYQQTPGQGLQFLFEYFSETQRNKGNFPGRFSGRQFSNSRSEMNVSTLELGDSALYLCASSLSLRDRDRGFSGYTFGSGTRLTVV.

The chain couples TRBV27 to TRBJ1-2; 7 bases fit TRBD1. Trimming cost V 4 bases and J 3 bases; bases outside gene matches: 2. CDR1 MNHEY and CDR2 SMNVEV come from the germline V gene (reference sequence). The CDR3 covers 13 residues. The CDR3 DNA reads TGTGCCAGCAGTTCCGGACAGGACTATGGCTACACCTTC. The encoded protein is CASSSGQDYGYTF.

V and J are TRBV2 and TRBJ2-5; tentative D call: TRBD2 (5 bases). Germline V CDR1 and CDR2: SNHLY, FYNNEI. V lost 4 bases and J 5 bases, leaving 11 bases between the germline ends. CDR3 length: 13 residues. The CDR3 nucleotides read TGTGCCAGCAGTGGTACTAGGTCGGAGACCCAGTACTTC. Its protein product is CASSGTRSETQYF.

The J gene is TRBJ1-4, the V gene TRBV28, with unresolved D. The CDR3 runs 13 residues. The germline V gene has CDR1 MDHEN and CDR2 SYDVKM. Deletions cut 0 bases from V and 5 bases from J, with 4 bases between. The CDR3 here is CASSLWSNEKLFF. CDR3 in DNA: TGTGCCAGCAGTTTATGGAGCAATGAAAAACTGTTTTTT.

CDR3 nucleotide sequence: TGTGCCAGCAGCGTATCCTTGGGACTACTAGCTATCGCAGATACGCAGTATTTT. This gives the protein CASSVSLGLLAIADTQYF. This chain connects TRBV5-4 to TRBJ2-3; 7 bases are a match to TRBD2. J was trimmed by 4 bases and V by 4 bases; bases with no gene match: 18. Germline V gene sequence: CDR1 SGHNT, CDR2 YYREEE (reference sequence). CDR3 length: 18 amino acids.

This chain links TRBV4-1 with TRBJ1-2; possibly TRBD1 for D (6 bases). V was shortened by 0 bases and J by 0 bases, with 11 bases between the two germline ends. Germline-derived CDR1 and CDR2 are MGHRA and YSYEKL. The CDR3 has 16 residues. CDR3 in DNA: TGCGCCAGCAGCCAAGATTGGACAGCAACTAACTATGGCTACACCTTC. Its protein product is CASSQDWTATNYGYTF.

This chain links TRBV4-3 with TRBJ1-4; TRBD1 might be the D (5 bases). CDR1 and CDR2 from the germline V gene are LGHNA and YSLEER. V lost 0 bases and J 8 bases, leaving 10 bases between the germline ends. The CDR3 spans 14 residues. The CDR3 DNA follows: TGCGCCAGCAGCCAAGAACTCAGGGCCGAAAAACTGTTTTTT. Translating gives CASSQELRAEKLFF.

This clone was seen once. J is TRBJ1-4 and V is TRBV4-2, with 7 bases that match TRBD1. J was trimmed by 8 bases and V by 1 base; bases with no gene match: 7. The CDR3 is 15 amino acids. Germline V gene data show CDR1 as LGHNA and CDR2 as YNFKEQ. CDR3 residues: CASSQVAGGREKLFF. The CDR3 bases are TGTGCCAGCAGCCAAGTCGCAGGGGGGAGGGAAAAACTGTTTTTT.

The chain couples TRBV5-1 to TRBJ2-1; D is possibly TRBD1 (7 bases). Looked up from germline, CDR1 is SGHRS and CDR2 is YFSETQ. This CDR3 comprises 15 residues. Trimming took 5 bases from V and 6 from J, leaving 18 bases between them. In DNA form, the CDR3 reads TGCGCCAGCAGGCTGGAGGCAGGGGGGTTCAATGAGCAGTTCTTC. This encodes CASRLEAGGFNEQFF. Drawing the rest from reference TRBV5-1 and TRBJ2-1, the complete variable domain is KAGVTQTPRYLIKTRGQQVTLSCSPISGHRSVSWYQQTPGQGLQFLFEYFSETQRNKGNFPGRFSGRQFSNSRSEMNVSTLELGDSALYLCASRLEAGGFNEQFFGPGTRLTVL.

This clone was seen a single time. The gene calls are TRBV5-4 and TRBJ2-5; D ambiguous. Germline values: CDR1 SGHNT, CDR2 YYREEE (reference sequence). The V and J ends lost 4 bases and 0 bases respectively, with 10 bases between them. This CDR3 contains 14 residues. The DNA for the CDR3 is TGTGCCAGCAGCCTCGAGCCGCACCAAGAGACCCAGTACTTC. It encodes CASSLEPHQETQYF.

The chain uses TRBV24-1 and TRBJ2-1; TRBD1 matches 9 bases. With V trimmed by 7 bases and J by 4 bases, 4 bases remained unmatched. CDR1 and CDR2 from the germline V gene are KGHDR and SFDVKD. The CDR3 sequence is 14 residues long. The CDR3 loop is CATRGQGAYNEQFF. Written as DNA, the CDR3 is TGTGCCACCAGGGGACAGGGAGCGTACAATGAGCAGTTCTTC.

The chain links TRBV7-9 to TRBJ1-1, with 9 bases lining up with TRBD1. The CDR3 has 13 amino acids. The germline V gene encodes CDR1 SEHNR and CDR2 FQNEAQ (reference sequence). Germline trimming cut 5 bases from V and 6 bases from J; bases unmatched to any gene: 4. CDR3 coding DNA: TGTGCCAGCAGCCAACAGGGGGCCGCTGAAGCTTTCTTT. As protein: CASSQQGAAEAFF.

This CDR3 is CASSLWPNTYEQYF. Written as DNA, the CDR3 is TGTGCCAGCAGCTTGTGGCCGAACACCTACGAGCAGTACTTC. The V call is TRBV5-6, the J call TRBJ2-7; D gene ambiguous. Germline CDR1 reads SGHDT; CDR2 reads YYEEEE. The CDR3 is made up of 14 amino acids. V was clipped by 1 base and J by 2 bases, with 10 bases between them.

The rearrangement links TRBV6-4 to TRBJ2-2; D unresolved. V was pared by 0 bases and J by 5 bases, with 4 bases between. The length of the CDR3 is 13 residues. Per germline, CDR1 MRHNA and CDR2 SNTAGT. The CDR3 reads CASSDSLTGELFF. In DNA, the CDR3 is TGTGCCAGCAGTGACTCTCTTACCGGGGAGCTGTTTTTT.

The chain's CDR3 is CASSYLGPTGELFF. The CDR3 DNA sequence: TGTGCCAGCAGTTACTTGGGCCCCACCGGGGAGCTGTTTTTT. J is TRBJ2-2 and V is TRBV6-5; D not certain. The germline V gene encodes CDR1 MNHEY and CDR2 SVGAGI. This CDR3 is built from 14 residues. V lost 1 base to trimming and J lost 4 bases, with 7 bases between them.

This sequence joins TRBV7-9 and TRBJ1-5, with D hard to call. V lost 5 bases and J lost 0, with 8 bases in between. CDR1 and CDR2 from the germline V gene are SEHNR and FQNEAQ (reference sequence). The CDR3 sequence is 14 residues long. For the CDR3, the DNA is TGTGCCAGCAGCACAGACTATAGCAATCAGCCCCAGCATTTT. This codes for CASSTDYSNQPQHF.

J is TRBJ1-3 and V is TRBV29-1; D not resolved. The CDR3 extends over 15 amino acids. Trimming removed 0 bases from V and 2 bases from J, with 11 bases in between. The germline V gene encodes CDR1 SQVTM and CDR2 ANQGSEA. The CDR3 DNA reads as TGCAGCGTTGAAGATCCGCGAGAGCCTGGAAACACCATATATTTT. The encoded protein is CSVEDPREPGNTIYF. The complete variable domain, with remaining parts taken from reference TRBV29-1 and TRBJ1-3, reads SAVISQKPSRDICQRGTSLTIQCQVDSQVTMMFWYRQQPGQSLTLIATANQGSEATYESGFVIDKFPISRPNLTFSTLTVSNMSPEDSSIYLCSVEDPREPGNTIYFGEGSWLTVV.

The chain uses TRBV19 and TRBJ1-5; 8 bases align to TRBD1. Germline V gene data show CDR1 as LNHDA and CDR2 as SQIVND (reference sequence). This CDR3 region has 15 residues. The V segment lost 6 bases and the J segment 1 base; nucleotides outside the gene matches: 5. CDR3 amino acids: CASSTGTGSNQPQHF. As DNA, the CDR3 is TGTGCCAGTAGCACCGGGACAGGAAGCAATCAGCCCCAGCATTTT.

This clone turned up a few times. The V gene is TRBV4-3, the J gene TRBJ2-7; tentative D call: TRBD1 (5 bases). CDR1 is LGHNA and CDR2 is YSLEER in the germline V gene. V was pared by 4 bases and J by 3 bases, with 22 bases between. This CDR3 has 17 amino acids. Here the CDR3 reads CASSPSRIFRVDYEQYF. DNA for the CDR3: TGCGCCAGCAGCCCCAGCCGCATTTTCAGGGTGGACTACGAGCAGTACTTC.

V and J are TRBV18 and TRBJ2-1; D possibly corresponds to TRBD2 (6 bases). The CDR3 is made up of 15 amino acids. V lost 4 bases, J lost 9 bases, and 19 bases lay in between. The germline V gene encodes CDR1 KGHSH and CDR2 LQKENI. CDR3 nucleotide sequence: TGTGCCAGCTCACAGGGGCAGGGAGGTGGCGGTGAGCAGTTCTTC. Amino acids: CASSQGQGGGGEQFF.

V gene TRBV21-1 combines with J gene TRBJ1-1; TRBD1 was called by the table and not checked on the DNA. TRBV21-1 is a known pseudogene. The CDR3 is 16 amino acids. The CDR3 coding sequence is TGTGCCAGCAGCAAAGCGGACAGGGGGTGCGGCACTGAAGCTTTCTTT. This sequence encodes CASSKADRGCGTEAFF.

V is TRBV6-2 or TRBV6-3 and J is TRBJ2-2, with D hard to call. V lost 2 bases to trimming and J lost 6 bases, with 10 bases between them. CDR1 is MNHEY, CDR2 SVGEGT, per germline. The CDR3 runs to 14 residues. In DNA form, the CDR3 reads TGTGCCAGCAGTTACCTGGTCCGGTCCGGGGAGCTGTTTTTT. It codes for CASSYLVRSGELFF.

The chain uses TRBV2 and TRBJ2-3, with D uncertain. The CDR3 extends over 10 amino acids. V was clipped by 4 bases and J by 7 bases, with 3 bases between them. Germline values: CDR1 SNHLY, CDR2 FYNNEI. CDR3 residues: CASSVNTQYF. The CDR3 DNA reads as TGTGCCAGCAGTGTCAATACGCAGTATTTT.

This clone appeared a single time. The CDR3 sequence: CASSRGLGGQGTWNEQFF. The DNA of the CDR3 is TGTGCCAGTAGTAGGGGTCTGGGCGGACAGGGGACATGGAATGAGCAGTTCTTC. The V gene is TRBV19, the J gene TRBJ2-1, with 9 bases matching TRBD1. Germline assignment: CDR1 LNHDA and CDR2 SQIVND (reference sequence). The trim removed 4 bases at V and 7 bases at J, leaving 17 bases unmatched. CDR3 size: 18 residues.

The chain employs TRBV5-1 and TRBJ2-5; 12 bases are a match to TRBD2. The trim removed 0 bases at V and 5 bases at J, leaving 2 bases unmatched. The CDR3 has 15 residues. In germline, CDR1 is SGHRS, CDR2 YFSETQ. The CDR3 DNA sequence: TGCGCCAGCAGCTTGGGGACTAGCGGGGTGGAGACCCAGTACTTC. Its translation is CASSLGTSGVETQYF.